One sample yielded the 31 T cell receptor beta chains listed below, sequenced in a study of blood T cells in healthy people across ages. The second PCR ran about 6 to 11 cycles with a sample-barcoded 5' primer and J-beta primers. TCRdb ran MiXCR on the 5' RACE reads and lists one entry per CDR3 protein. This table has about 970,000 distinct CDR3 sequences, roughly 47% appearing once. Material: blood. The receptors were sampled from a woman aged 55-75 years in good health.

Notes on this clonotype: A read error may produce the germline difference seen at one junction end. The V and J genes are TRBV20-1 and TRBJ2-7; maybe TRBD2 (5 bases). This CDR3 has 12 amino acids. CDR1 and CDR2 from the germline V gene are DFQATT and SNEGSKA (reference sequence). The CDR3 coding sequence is TGCAGTGCCAGAGGGCTGAACGGTGCGCAGTACTTC. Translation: CSARGLNGAQYF.

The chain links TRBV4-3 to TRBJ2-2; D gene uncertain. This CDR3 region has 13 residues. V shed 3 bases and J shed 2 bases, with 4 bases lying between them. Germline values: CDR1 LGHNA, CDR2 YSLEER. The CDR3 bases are TGCGCCAGCAGCCAGATAAACACCGGGGAGCTGTTTTTT. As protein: CASSQINTGELFF.

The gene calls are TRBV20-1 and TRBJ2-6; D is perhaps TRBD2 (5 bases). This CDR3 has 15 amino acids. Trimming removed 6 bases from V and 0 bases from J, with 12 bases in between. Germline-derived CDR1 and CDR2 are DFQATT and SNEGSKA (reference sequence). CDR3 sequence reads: CSAPDGNSGANVLTF. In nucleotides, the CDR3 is TGCAGTGCCCCGGACGGGAACTCTGGGGCCAACGTCCTGACTTTC.

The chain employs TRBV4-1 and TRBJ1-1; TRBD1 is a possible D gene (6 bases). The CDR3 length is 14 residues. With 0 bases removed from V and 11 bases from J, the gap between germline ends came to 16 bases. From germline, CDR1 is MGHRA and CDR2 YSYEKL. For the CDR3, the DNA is TGCGCCAGCAGCCAAGATTCGCAGGGGAAATCGGCTTTCTTT. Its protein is CASSQDSQGKSAFF.

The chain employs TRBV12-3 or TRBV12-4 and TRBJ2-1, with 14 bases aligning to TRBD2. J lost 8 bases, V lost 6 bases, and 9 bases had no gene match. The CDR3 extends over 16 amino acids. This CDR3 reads CASSLGTSGRSHEQFF. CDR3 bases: TGTGCCAGCAGCCTCGGGACTAGCGGGAGATCACATGAGCAGTTCTTC.

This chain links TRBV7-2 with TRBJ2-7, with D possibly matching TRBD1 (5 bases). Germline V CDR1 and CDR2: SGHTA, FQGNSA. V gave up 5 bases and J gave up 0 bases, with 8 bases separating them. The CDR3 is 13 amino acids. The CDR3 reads CASSARVSYEQYF. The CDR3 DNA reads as TGTGCCAGCAGCGCCAGGGTCTCCTACGAGCAGTACTTC.

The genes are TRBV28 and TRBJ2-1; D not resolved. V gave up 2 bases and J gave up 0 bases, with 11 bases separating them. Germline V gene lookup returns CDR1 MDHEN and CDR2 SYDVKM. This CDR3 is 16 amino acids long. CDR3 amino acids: CASSLSVPISYNEQFF. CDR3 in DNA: TGTGCCAGCAGTTTAAGTGTGCCAATCTCCTACAATGAGCAGTTCTTC.

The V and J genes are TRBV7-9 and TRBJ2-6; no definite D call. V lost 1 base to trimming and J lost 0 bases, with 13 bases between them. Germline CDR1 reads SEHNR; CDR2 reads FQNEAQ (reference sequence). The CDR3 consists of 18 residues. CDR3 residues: CASSLESVSNSGANVLTF. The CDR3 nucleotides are TGTGCCAGCAGCTTAGAGAGTGTCAGCAACTCTGGGGCCAACGTCCTGACTTTC. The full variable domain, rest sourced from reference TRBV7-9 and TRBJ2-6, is DTGVSQNPRHKITKRGQNVTFRCDPISEHNRLYWYRQTLGQGPEFLTYFQNEAQLEKSRLLSDRFSAERPKGSFSTLEIQRTEQGDSAMYLCASSLESVSNSGANVLTFGAGSRLTVL.

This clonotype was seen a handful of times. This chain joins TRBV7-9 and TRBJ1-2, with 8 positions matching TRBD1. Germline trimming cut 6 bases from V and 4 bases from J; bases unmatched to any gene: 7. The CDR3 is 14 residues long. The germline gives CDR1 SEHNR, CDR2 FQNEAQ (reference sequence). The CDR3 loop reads CASRGQGVSYGYTF. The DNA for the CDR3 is TGTGCCAGCAGAGGACAGGGAGTTTCCTATGGCTACACCTTC.

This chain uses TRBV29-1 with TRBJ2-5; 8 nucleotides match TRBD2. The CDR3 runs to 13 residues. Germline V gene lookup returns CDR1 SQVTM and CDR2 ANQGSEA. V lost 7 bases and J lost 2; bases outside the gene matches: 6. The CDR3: CSARGGGQETQYF. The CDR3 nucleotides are TGCAGCGCTCGGGGGGGCGGGCAAGAGACCCAGTACTTC.

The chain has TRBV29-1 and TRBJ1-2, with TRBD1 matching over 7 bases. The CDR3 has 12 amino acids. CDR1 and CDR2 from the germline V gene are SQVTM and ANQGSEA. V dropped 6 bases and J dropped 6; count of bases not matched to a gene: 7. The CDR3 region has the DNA TGCAGCGTCCGACAGGGAAGGAATGGCTACACCTTC. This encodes CSVRQGRNGYTF.

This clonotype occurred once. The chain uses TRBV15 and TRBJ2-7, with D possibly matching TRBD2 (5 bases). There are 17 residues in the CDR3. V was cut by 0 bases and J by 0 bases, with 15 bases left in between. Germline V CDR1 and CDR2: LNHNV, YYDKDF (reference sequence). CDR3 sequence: CATSRDGGVVSSYEQYF. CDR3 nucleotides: TGTGCCACCAGCAGAGATGGAGGAGTGGTAAGCTCCTACGAGCAGTACTTC.

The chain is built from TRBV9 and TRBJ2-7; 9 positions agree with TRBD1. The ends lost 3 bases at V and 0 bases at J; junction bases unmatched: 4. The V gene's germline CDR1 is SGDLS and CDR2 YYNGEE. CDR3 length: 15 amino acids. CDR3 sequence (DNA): TGTGCCAGCAGCGCCGGGACAGGGATCTCCTACGAGCAGTACTTC. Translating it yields CASSAGTGISYEQYF.

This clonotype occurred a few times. The CDR3 sequence: CASRADLAGGSYEQYF. The CDR3 DNA sequence: TGTGCCAGCAGAGCCGATTTAGCGGGAGGCTCCTACGAGCAGTACTTC. The chain recombines TRBV6-5 with TRBJ2-7; TRBD2 matches 10 bases. In germline, CDR1 is MNHEY, CDR2 SVGAGI. Trimming took 6 bases from V and 0 from J; bases not matched to a gene: 8. CDR3 length equals 16 residues.

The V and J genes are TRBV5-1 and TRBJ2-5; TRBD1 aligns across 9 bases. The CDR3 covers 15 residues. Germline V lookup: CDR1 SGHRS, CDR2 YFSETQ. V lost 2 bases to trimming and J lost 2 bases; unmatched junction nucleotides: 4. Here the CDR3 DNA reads TGCGCCAGCAGCTTCCGGGACAGGGAACAAGAGACCCAGTACTTC. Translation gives CASSFRDREQETQYF.

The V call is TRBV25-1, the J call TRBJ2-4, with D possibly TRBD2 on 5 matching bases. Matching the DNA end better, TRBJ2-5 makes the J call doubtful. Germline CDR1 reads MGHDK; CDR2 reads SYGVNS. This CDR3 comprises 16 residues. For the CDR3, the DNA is TGTGCCAGCAGTGAAGGATCAGCCAACGGGGAAGAGACCCAGTACTTC. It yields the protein CASSEGSANGEETQYF.

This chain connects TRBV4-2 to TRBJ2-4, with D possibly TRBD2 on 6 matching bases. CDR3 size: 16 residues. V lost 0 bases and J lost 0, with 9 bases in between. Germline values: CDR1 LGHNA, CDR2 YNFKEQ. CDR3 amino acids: CASSQEGGIAKNIQYF. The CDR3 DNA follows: TGTGCCAGCAGCCAAGAGGGGGGTATAGCCAAAAACATTCAGTACTTC.

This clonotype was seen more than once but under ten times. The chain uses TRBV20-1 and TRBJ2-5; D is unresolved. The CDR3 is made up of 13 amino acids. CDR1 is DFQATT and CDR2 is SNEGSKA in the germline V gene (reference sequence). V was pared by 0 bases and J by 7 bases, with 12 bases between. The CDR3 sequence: CSARDLGFGTQYF. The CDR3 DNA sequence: TGCAGTGCTAGAGATCTTGGCTTCGGGACCCAGTACTTC.

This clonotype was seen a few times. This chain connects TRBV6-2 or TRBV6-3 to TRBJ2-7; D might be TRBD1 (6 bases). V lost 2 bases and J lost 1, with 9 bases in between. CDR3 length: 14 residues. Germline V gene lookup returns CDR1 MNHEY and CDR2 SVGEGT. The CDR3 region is CASSYNRESYEQYF. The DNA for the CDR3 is TGTGCCAGCAGTTACAACAGGGAGTCCTACGAGCAGTACTTC.

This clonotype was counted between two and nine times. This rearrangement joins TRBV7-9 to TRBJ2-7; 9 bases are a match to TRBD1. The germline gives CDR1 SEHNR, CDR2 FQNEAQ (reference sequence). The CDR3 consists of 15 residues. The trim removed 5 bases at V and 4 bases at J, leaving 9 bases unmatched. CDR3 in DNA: TGTGCCAGCAGCGGATGGGACAGGGATGTTTACGAGCAGTACTTC. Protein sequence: CASSGWDRDVYEQYF.

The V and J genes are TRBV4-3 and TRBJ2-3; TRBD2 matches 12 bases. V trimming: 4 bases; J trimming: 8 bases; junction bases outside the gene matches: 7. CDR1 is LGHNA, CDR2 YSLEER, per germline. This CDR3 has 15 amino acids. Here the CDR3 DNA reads TGCGCCAGCAGCCCAACGACTAGCGGGGGTCTTACGCAGTATTTT. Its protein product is CASSPTTSGGLTQYF.

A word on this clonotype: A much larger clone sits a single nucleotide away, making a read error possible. The CDR3 is CSVSGTSRQNEQFF. Written as DNA, the CDR3 is TGCAGCGTCTCAGGGACTAGCAGACAGAATGAGCAGTTCTTC. The chain combines TRBV29-1 with TRBJ2-1; 9 bases fit TRBD2. V trimming: 6 bases; J trimming: 7 bases; junction bases outside the gene matches: 10. Germline assignment: CDR1 SQVTM and CDR2 ANQGSEA. CDR3 length: 14 residues.

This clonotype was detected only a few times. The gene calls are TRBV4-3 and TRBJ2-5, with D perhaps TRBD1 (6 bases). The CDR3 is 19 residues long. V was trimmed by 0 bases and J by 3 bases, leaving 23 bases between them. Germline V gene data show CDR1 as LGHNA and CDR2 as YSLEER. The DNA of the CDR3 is TGCGCCAGCAGCCAAGATCGGGCTGGGGTACAGGGCTTTGAAGAGACCCAGTACTTC. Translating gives CASSQDRAGVQGFEETQYF.

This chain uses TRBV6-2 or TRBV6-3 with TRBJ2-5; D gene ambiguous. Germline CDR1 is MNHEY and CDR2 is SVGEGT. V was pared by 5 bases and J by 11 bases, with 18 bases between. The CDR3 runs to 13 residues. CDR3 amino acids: CASSDPPVHEQYF. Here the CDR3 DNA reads TGTGCCAGCAGTGACCCCCCAGTCCATGAGCAGTACTTC.

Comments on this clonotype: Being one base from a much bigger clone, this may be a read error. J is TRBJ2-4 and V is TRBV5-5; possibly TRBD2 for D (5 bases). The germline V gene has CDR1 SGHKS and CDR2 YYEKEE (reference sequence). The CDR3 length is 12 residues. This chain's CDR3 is CPSSPDFNIQYF. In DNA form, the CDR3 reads TGTCCCAGCAGCCCGGACTTTAACATTCAGTACTTC.

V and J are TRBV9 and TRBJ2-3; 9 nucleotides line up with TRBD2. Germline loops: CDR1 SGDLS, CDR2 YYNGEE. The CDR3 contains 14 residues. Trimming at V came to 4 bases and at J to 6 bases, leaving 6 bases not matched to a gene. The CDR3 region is CASSRGLASDTQYF. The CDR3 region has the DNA TGTGCCAGCAGCAGAGGACTAGCGTCCGATACGCAGTATTTT.

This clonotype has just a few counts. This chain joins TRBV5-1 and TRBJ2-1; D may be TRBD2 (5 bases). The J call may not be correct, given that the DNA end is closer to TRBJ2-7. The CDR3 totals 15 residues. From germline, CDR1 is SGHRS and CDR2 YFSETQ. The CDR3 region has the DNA TGCGCCAGCATGAGGGTCACGGTGGGGTACAATGAGCAGTACTTC. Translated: CASMRVTVGYNEQYF.

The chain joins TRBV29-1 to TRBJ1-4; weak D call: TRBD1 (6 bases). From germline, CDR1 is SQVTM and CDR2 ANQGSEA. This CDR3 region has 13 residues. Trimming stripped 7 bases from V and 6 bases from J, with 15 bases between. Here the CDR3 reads CSALQGRDEKLFF. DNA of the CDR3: TGCAGCGCCCTACAGGGTCGGGATGAAAAACTGTTTTTT.

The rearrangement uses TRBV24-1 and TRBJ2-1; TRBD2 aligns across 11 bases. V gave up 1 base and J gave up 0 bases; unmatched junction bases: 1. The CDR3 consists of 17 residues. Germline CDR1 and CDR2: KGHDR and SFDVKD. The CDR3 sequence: CATSDFSGRVSYNEQFF. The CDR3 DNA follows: TGTGCCACCAGTGATTTTAGCGGGAGGGTCTCCTACAATGAGCAGTTCTTC.

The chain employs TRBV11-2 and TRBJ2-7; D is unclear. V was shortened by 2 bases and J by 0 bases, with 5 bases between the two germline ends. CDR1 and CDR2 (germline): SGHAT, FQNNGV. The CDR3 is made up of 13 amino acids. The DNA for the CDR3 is TGTGCCAGCAGCTTACAGACCTCCTACGAGCAGTACTTC. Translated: CASSLQTSYEQYF.

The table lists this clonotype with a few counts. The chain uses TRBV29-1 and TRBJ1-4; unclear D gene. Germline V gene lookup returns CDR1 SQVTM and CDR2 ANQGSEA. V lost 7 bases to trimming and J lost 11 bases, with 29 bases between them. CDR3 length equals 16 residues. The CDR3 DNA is TGCAGCGCAAAAGCTCTCTTGAGGGCAGGTCAGGAGAAACTGTTTTTT. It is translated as CSAKALLRAGQEKLFF.